This is a list of T cell receptor beta chains from one sample in a study of identical twins. MiXCR, applied by TCRdb to the 5' RACE reads, yields one record per CDR3 protein. The sample holds 690,000 or so distinct CDR3 sequences; around 8.3% are singletons and the top ten take roughly 0.97%. The data were also submitted as part of a second study, on yellow fever vaccine responses in identical twins.

The sequenced material came from PBMCs. The receptors originated from a woman in her late teens or twenties in good health. CDR3s include the opening cysteine and the closing phenylalanine or tryptophan. The order of the fields is clone size, V gene, D gene, J gene, CDR3 DNA, CDR3 protein. D genes are given only for firm matches. Only part of the rows carry a size: once, few, many, or a class if the clone is expanded.

size: NA; V: TRBV7-9; D: NA; J: TRBJ2-7; DNA: TGTGCCAGCAGCGCAAAGGGGTTCTACGAGCAGTACTTC; CDR3: CASSAKGFYEQYF
size: NA; V: TRBV7-9; D: NA; J: TRBJ2-1; DNA: TGTGCCAGCAGCTTAGTCGACTGGAACAATGAGCAGTTCTTC; CDR3: CASSLVDWNNEQFF
size: NA; V: TRBV27; D: NA; J: TRBJ2-1; DNA: TGTGCCAGCAGTCCAAGGCCAAGAGCCACAGTATATGAGCAGTTCTTC; CDR3: CASSPRPRATVYEQFF
size: few; V: TRBV20-1; D: NA; J: TRBJ2-3; DNA: TGCAGTGCGCATTCGGGGGAATCAGCGGATACGCAGTATTTT; CDR3: CSAHSGESADTQYF
size: few; V: TRBV7-2; D: TRBD2; J: TRBJ2-7; DNA: TGTGCCAGCAGCAGCGCTAGCGGGGGGCCCTCCGAGCAGTACTTC; CDR3: CASSSASGGPSEQYF
size: many; V: TRBV14; D: NA; J: TRBJ2-4; DNA: TGTGCCAGCAGCCAAGGGACCTTCGGTAGATCGAACATTCAGTACTTC; CDR3: CASSQGTFGRSNIQYF
size: few; V: TRBV20-1; D: TRBD2; J: TRBJ2-3; DNA: TGCAGTGCTAGCCTCGCGGGAGGGCCTGGTGCAGATACGCAGTATTTT; CDR3: CSASLAGGPGADTQYF
size: NA; V: TRBV20-1; D: TRBD2; J: TRBJ2-3; DNA: TGCAGTGCTAGAATTGGACTAGCGGTCACAGATACGCAGTATTTT; CDR3: CSARIGLAVTDTQYF
size: NA; V: TRBV2; D: NA; J: TRBJ1-5; DNA: TGTGCCAGCAGTTATGAAAAAGGGGATCAGCCCCAGCATTTT; CDR3: CASSYEKGDQPQHF
size: many; V: TRBV29-1; D: NA; J: TRBJ2-1; DNA: TGCAGCGTTGGGGACCCTAGCTCCTACAATGAGCAGTTCTTC; CDR3: CSVGDPSSYNEQFF
size: NA; V: TRBV7-2; D: TRBD2; J: TRBJ2-3; DNA: TGTGCCAGCAGCTTTGGGCTAGCGGGAGGGGGACCCACAGATACGCAGTATTTT; CDR3: CASSFGLAGGGPTDTQYF
size: many; V: TRBV6-5; D: NA; J: TRBJ2-5; DNA: TGTGCCAGCAGTTATAGTCGGGGGAGTAGGGAGACCCAGTACTTC; CDR3: CASSYSRGSRETQYF
size: few; V: TRBV6-1; D: NA; J: TRBJ2-7; DNA: TGTGCCAGCAGTGGGGGACTGATTCCCTACGAGCAGTACTTC; CDR3: CASSGGLIPYEQYF
size: few; V: TRBV18; D: NA; J: TRBJ2-1; DNA: TGTGCCAGCTCACCAGACGGGGATACTGTCGATGAGCAGTTCTTC; CDR3: CASSPDGDTVDEQFF
size: NA; V: TRBV12-3/TRBV12-4; D: NA; J: TRBJ1-1; DNA: TGTGCCAGCAGTTTGATGGCTGAAGCTTTCTTT; CDR3: CASSLMAEAFF
size: few; V: TRBV6-2/TRBV6-3; D: TRBD2; J: TRBJ2-1; DNA: TGTGCCAGCAATTTAGCGGGGAACTCCTACAATGAGCAGTTCTTC; CDR3: CASNLAGNSYNEQFF
size: NA; V: TRBV12-3/TRBV12-4; D: TRBD1; J: TRBJ2-5; DNA: TGTGCCAGCAGTCCAAATCCGGGACAGGGGGAAGAGACCCAGTACTTC; CDR3: CASSPNPGQGEETQYF
size: many; V: TRBV7-2; D: NA; J: TRBJ1-1; DNA: TGTGCCAGCAGCACCGGGCCGATGAACACTGAAGCTTTCTTT; CDR3: CASSTGPMNTEAFF
size: few; V: TRBV20-1; D: NA; J: TRBJ2-7; DNA: TGCAGTGCTAGTTATACGACAGGCAGCTACGAGCAGTACTTC; CDR3: CSASYTTGSYEQYF
size: few; V: TRBV2; D: TRBD2; J: TRBJ2-1; DNA: TGTGCCAGCAGTGAAGCCCTTGGTAGCGGGTACAATGAGCAGTTCTTC; CDR3: CASSEALGSGYNEQFF
size: many; V: TRBV12-3/TRBV12-4; D: TRBD1; J: TRBJ2-2; DNA: TGTGCCAGCAGTTTCTGGCAGGGGGCTGGCACCGGGGAGCTGTTTTTT; CDR3: CASSFWQGAGTGELFF
size: few; V: TRBV27; D: TRBD1; J: TRBJ1-5; DNA: TGTGCCAGCAGTGATACTACAGGGGAGCCCCAGCATTTT; CDR3: CASSDTTGEPQHF
size: many; V: TRBV28; D: TRBD1; J: TRBJ2-1; DNA: TGTGCCAGCAGTTTGACGGGACAGGGATACAATGAGCAGTTCTTC; CDR3: CASSLTGQGYNEQFF
size: NA; V: TRBV7-9; D: TRBD2; J: TRBJ2-5; DNA: TGTGCCAGCAGCTTATCCGGACTAGCGGGCGAGACCCAGTACTTC; CDR3: CASSLSGLAGETQYF